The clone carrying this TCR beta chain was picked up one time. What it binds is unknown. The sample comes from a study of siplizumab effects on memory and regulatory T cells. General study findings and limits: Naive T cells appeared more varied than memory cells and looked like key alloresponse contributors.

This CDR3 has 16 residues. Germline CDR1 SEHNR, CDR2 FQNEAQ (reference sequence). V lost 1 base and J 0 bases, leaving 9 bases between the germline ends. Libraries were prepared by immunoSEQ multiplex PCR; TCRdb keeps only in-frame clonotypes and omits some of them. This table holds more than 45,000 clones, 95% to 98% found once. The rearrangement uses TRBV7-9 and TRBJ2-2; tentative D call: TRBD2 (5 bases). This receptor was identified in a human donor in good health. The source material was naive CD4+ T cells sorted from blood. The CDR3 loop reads CASSLVYGANTGELFF. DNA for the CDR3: TGTGCCAGCAGCTTAGTTTACGGGGCGAACACCGGGGAGCTGTTTTTT. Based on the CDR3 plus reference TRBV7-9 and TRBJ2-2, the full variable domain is DTGVSQNPRHKITKRGQNVTFRCDPISEHNRLYWYRQTLGQGPEFLTYFQNEAQLEKSRLLSDRFSAERPKGSFSTLEIQRTEQGDSAMYLCASSLVYGANTGELFFGEGSRLTVL.